The 13 T cell receptor beta chains listed next were all sequenced from one sample in a study of blood T cell repertoires in COVID-19. Only in-frame clones appear in the TCRdb table, and some are missing; sequencing was by immunoSEQ multiplex PCR. Of approximately 150,000 clones listed, about 87% are singletons. Input material: peripheral blood. These receptors originate from a woman of 80 years or more with COVID-19, enrolled during active disease.

This clone came up once. The V and J genes are TRBV28 and TRBJ2-2; D is possibly TRBD2 (6 bases). V was trimmed by 10 bases and J by 7 bases, leaving 16 bases between them. Germline values: CDR1 MDHEN, CDR2 SYDVKM. The CDR3 runs to 13 residues. The CDR3 region has the DNA TGTGCCACCACCCCACCGGGAGTCGGGGAGCTGTTTTTT. The encoded protein is CATTPPGVGELFF.

The V gene is TRBV7-2, the J gene TRBJ2-7, with D maybe TRBD2 (5 bases). V lost 5 bases to trimming and J lost 3 bases, with 11 bases between them. CDR1 SGHTA and CDR2 FQGNSA come from the germline V gene. The CDR3 runs to 13 residues. The CDR3 sequence: CASSGGLYYEQYF. CDR3 nucleotide sequence: TGTGCCAGCAGCGGCGGACTTTACTACGAGCAGTACTTC.

The chain joins TRBV6-2 or TRBV6-3 to TRBJ1-1, with TRBD1 matching over 8 bases. Germline trimming cut 4 bases from V and 4 bases from J; bases unmatched to any gene: 2. The CDR3 covers 13 residues. Per germline, CDR1 MNHEY and CDR2 SVGEGT. CDR3 sequence (DNA): TGTGCCAGCAGTTTAACAGGGGGCACTGAAGCTTTCTTT. Its translation: CASSLTGGTEAFF.

The CDR3 protein is CASSSRQGGIDTDTQYF. CDR3 sequence (DNA): TGTGCCAGCAGCTCGCGACAGGGGGGTATCGACACAGATACGCAGTATTTT. V gene TRBV5-5 combines with J gene TRBJ2-3; TRBD1 aligns across 9 bases. Germline V gene data show CDR1 as SGHKS and CDR2 as YYEKEE (reference sequence). V lost 3 bases, J lost 2 bases, and 10 bases stayed unmatched. The CDR3 is made up of 17 amino acids.

The genes are TRBV29-1 and TRBJ1-4, with D unclear. V shed 6 bases and J shed 2 bases, with 10 bases lying between them. CDR1 is SQVTM, CDR2 ANQGSEA, per germline. This CDR3 is built from 13 residues. CDR3 nucleotides: TGCAGCGTAACTTATATGACTAATGAAAAACTGTTTTTT. Its translation: CSVTYMTNEKLFF. Drawing the rest from reference TRBV29-1 and TRBJ1-4, the complete variable domain is SAVISQKPSRDICQRGTSLTIQCQVDSQVTMMFWYRQQPGQSLTLIATANQGSEATYESGFVIDKFPISRPNLTFSTLTVSNMSPEDSSIYLCSVTYMTNEKLFFGSGTQLSVL.

This chain uses TRBV29-1 with TRBJ2-1; perhaps TRBD2 as D (6 bases). This CDR3 is built from 14 residues. Germline V gives CDR1 SQVTM, CDR2 ANQGSEA. V lost 3 bases and J 7 bases, leaving 16 bases between the germline ends. DNA for the CDR3: TGCAGCGTTGACCCCAACAAAGGAGGGAATGAGCAGTTCTTC. It codes for CSVDPNKGGNEQFF.

This chain uses TRBV4-1 with TRBJ1-5; TRBD1 aligns across 8 bases. The CDR3 contains 15 residues. V lost 0 bases to trimming and J lost 7 bases; unmatched junction nucleotides: 5. Germline V lookup: CDR1 MGHRA, CDR2 YSYEKL. The CDR3 DNA reads as TGCGCCAGCAGCCAAGATCCAGGGGGCGGGCAGCCCCAGCATTTT. Translation: CASSQDPGGGQPQHF.

The chain couples TRBV6-2 or TRBV6-3 to TRBJ2-1; no definite D call. Trimming took off 4 bases at V and 7 bases at J, with 14 bases between the two ends. Per the germline V gene, CDR1 is MNHEY and CDR2 is SVGEGT. The CDR3 runs to 14 residues. For the CDR3, the DNA is TGTGCCAGCAGTTTAACCCCCTCTGCGAATGAGCAGTTCTTC. Amino acids: CASSLTPSANEQFF.

J is TRBJ2-7 and V is TRBV6-6; tentatively, D is TRBD1 (5 bases). Trimming removed 6 bases from V and 4 bases from J, with 22 bases in between. Germline CDR1 reads MNHNY; CDR2 reads SVGAGI (reference sequence). The CDR3 extends over 16 amino acids. Here the CDR3 DNA reads TGTGCCAGCAGCCGACGCAGGGTAGATACGGGTTACGAGCAGTACTTC. It is translated as CASSRRRVDTGYEQYF.

The chain joins TRBV28 to TRBJ1-5; D unclear. V was cut by 1 base and J by 2 bases, with 9 bases left in between. Per the germline V gene, CDR1 is MDHEN and CDR2 is SYDVKM. The length of the CDR3 is 15 residues. As DNA, the CDR3 is TGTGCCAGCAGTTTATCACAGATAGGCAATCAGCCCCAGCATTTT. Its protein product is CASSLSQIGNQPQHF.

This clone was seen a handful of times. The J gene is TRBJ1-5, the V gene TRBV7-8; 12 bases align to TRBD1. The CDR3 length is 18 residues. V lost 5 bases, J lost 6 bases, and 14 bases stayed unmatched. CDR1 and CDR2 (germline): SGHVS, FQNEAQ. CDR3 residues: CASSRGTGGFMDSQPQHF. DNA for the CDR3: TGTGCCAGCAGCCGCGGGACAGGGGGCTTCATGGACAGTCAGCCCCAGCATTTT.

Note on this clone: Other DNA sequences of this sample code for an identical CDR3. This CDR3 reads CASSPGQLNTEAFF. The CDR3 DNA is TGTGCCAGCTCACCGGGACAGTTGAACACTGAAGCTTTCTTT. V and J are TRBV18 and TRBJ1-1; 7 bases map to TRBD1. Per germline, CDR1 KGHSH and CDR2 LQKENI. This CDR3 has 14 residues. V lost 3 bases and J lost 0; bases outside the gene matches: 1.

Of note for this clone: The identical CDR3 is also encoded by other nucleotide sequences in the sample. The genes are TRBV9 and TRBJ1-6, with 7 bases that match TRBD1. CDR1 is SGDLS and CDR2 is YYNGEE in the germline V gene. The CDR3 totals 14 residues. V was pared by 5 bases and J by 6 bases, with 5 bases of the junction left unmatched. The CDR3 loop reads CASRAGTANSPLHF. CDR3 in DNA: TGTGCCAGCAGGGCCGGGACAGCTAATTCACCCCTCCACTTT.